The TCR beta chain described here comes from a study of T cells in Graves' hyperthyroidism and ophthalmopathy. Broader study findings: Onset of ophthalmopathy came a median around 7.1 months after the model predicted it. Appearing also in blood were most of the thyroid clonotypes expanded above 0.001.

Calling Graves' hyperthyroidism stable meant ophthalmopathy did not progress within 18 months. The TCR beta CDR3 regions underwent amplification using RNA transcripts as the source. HTBI primers were employed in a first-round RT-PCR of the TCR CDR3. TCRdb reanalysed the multiplex PCR reads using MiXCR and keeps one entry per CDR3 protein. The sample has about 560,000 distinct CDR3 sequences, around 17% seen once. This clonotype was counted at least ten times. What it binds is not known. V lost 4 bases, J lost 4 bases, and 8 bases stayed unmatched. Germline V CDR1 and CDR2: SGHDT, YYEEEE. The CDR3 length is 15 residues.

The specimen sequenced was blood. The chain employs TRBV5-6 and TRBJ2-3; TRBD1 matches at 8 bases. This sequence originates from a woman younger than 30 with Graves' hyperthyroidism. DNA of the CDR3: TGTGCCAGCAGCCTCCGGGACAGGAGCGCAGATACGCAGTATTTT. It translates to CASSLRDRSADTQYF.